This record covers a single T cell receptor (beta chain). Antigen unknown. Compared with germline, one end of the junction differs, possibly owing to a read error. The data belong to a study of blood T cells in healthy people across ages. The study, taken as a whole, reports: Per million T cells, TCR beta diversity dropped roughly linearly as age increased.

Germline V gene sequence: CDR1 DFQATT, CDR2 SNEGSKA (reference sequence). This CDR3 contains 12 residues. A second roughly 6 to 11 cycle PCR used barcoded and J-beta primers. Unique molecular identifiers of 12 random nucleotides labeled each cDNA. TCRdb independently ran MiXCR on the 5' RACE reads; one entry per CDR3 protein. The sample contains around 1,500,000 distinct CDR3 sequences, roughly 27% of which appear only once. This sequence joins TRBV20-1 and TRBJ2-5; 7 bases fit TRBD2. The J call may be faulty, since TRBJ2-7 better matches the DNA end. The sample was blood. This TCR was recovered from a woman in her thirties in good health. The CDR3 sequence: CRARGTIGEQYF. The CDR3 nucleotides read TGCAGGGCTAGAGGGACTATTGGCGAGCAGTACTTC.